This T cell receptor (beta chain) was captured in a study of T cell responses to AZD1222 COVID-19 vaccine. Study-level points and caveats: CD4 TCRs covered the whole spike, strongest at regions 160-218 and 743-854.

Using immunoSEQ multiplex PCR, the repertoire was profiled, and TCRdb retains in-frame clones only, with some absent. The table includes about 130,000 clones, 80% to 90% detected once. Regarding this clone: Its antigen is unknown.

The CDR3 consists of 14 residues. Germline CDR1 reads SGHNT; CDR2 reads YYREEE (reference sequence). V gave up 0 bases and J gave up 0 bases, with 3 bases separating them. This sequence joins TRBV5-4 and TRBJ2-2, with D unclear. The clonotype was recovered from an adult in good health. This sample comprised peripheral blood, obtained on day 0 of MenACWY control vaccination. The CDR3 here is CASSLDANTGELFF. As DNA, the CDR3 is TGTGCCAGCAGCTTGGACGCGAACACCGGGGAGCTGTTTTTT.